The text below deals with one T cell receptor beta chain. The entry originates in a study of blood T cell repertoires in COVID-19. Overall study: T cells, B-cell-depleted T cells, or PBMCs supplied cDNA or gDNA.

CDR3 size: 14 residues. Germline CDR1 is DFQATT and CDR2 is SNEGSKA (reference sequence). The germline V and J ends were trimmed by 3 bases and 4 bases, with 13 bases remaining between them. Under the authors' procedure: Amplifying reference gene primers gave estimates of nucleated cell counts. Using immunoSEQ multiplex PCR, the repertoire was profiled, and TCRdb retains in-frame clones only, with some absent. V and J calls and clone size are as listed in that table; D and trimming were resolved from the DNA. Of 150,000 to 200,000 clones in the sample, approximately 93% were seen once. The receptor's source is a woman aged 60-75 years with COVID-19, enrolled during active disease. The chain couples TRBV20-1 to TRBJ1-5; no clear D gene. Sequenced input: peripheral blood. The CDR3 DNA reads TGCAGTGCTAGTTCGAGGATTGGGAATCAGCCCCAGCATTTT. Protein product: CSASSRIGNQPQHF.